This entry lists 31 T cell receptor beta chains sequenced from one sample in a study of shared clonotypes between healthy human individuals. In the naive CD8 group, cells lacked CD45RO and were positively selected for CCR7, so terminally differentiated effector memory CD45RA+ cells were left out. The table came from immunoSEQ multiplex PCR; TCRdb's copy has only in-frame clones and leaves some out. The repertoire holds some 1,900,000 clones, with around 96% as singletons. Source material: naive CD8+ T cells sorted from blood. These receptors came from a man in his late teens or twenties in good health.

J is TRBJ2-7 and V is TRBV7-9, with D tentatively TRBD1 (6 bases). CDR1 is SEHNR and CDR2 is FQNEAQ in the germline V gene (reference sequence). This CDR3 comprises 17 residues. The V end lost 5 bases, the J end lost 0 bases, and 20 bases lay between the germline ends. The CDR3 protein is CASSPVLGQQNSYEQYF. In DNA, the CDR3 is TGTGCCAGCAGCCCAGTTCTAGGACAGCAAAACTCCTACGAGCAGTACTTC.

CDR3 amino acids: CASSLVDFSTDTQYF. CDR3 DNA sequence: TGTGCCAGCAGCTTAGTCGACTTCAGCACAGATACGCAGTATTTT. The chain uses TRBV7-9 and TRBJ2-3; D call uncertain. The CDR3 sequence is 15 residues long. Germline V gene data show CDR1 as SEHNR and CDR2 as FQNEAQ (reference sequence). Trimming removed 1 base from V and 0 bases from J, with 8 bases in between.

The chain carries TRBV6-5 and TRBJ2-5; a weak D match, TRBD2 (8 bases). The CDR3 runs 15 residues. Trimming took off 4 bases at V and 7 bases at J, with 19 bases between the two ends. Germline V gives CDR1 MNHEY, CDR2 SVGAGI. As DNA, the CDR3 is TGTGCCAGCAGTTCCCCCAAGGGGGCGGGAGGGACCCAGTACTTC. Residues: CASSSPKGAGGTQYF.

As to this clone: At one end the junction does not follow the germline gene, possibly because of a read error. This chain uses TRBV9 with TRBJ2-7; tentatively, D is TRBD1 or TRBD2 (5 bases each). The CDR3 loop spans 13 amino acids. Per the germline V gene, CDR1 is SGDLS and CDR2 is YYNGEE. The CDR3 bases are TGTGCCAGCAGCGTAGAGACCTTGGGGGAGCAGTATTTC. Translated: CASSVETLGEQYF.

Note on this clone: Different DNA sequences within this sample yield the same CDR3. The J gene is TRBJ1-1, the V gene TRBV4-1; tentative D call: TRBD1 (6 bases). CDR3 length: 15 amino acids. The germline V gene encodes CDR1 MGHRA and CDR2 YSYEKL. Trimming took 4 bases from V and 0 from J, leaving 12 bases between them. The CDR3 DNA follows: TGCGCCAGCAGCCTGAGGGGGGGAATGAACACTGAAGCTTTCTTT. It is translated as CASSLRGGMNTEAFF.

Comment on this clone: This specimen includes other DNA sequences encoding the same CDR3. The rearrangement joins TRBV4-1 to TRBJ1-5; no clear D gene. V was cut by 2 bases and J by 4 bases, with 6 bases left in between. The CDR3 length is 13 residues. Per the germline V gene, CDR1 is MGHRA and CDR2 is YSYEKL. Here the CDR3 reads CASSQTENQPQHF. In DNA form, the CDR3 reads TGCGCCAGCAGCCAAACAGAAAATCAGCCCCAGCATTTT.

This clone was counted once. This chain connects TRBV4-3 to TRBJ2-7; TRBD2 is a possible D gene (6 bases). The CDR3 covers 13 residues. V lost 5 bases and J 6 bases, leaving 14 bases between the germline ends. Germline V gene lookup returns CDR1 LGHNA and CDR2 YSLEER. This CDR3 is CASSEGLSTEQYF. The CDR3 coding sequence is TGCGCCAGCAGCGAGGGACTTTCTACCGAGCAGTACTTC.

The rearrangement joins TRBV7-6 to TRBJ1-1; no clear D. This CDR3 is built from 14 residues. Germline CDR1 and CDR2: SGHVS and FNYEAQ. The V end lost 3 bases, the J end lost 6 bases, and 14 bases lay between the germline ends. CDR3 in amino acids: CASSLVGGSAEAFF. The CDR3 DNA reads as TGTGCCAGCAGCTTGGTTGGAGGTTCGGCTGAAGCTTTCTTT.

This chain connects TRBV6-1 to TRBJ2-5; possible D gene TRBD2, 7 bases. Germline V CDR1 and CDR2: MNHNS, SASEGT. The CDR3 covers 14 residues. Deletions cut 8 bases from V and 4 bases from J, with 17 bases between. The DNA for the CDR3 is TGTGCCAGCTTCTGGAGGGGGGGCGGAGAGACCCAGTACTTC. This codes for CASFWRGGGETQYF.

The chain combines TRBV28 with TRBJ2-1, with D unclear. Germline CDR1 reads MDHEN; CDR2 reads SYDVKM. V was pared by 0 bases and J by 9 bases, with 9 bases between. CDR3 length: 13 amino acids. The CDR3 region is CASSLWVYPEQFF. DNA of the CDR3: TGTGCCAGCAGTTTATGGGTGTATCCTGAGCAGTTCTTC.

Comments on this clone: This same CDR3 is encoded by further DNA sequences in the sample. The chain combines TRBV7-6 with TRBJ2-7, with 8 bases lining up with TRBD1. Trimming at V came to 5 bases and at J to 3 bases, leaving 3 bases not matched to a gene. Germline V gene sequence: CDR1 SGHVS, CDR2 FNYEAQ. The CDR3 length is 13 residues. The CDR3: CASSRGQGYEQYF. The CDR3, as DNA: TGTGCCAGCAGCAGAGGACAGGGCTACGAGCAGTACTTC.

The chain carries TRBV6-5 and TRBJ1-6; no reliable D call. The CDR3 is 14 residues long. Germline assignment: CDR1 MNHEY and CDR2 SVGAGI. V gave up 6 bases and J gave up 6 bases, with 12 bases separating them. For the CDR3, the DNA is TGTGCCAGCAGCCTAGTCGAGCTTAATTCACCCCTCCACTTT. Encoded protein: CASSLVELNSPLHF.

This rearrangement joins TRBV6-1 to TRBJ2-7; D gene unclear. Trimming took 10 bases from V and 0 from J, leaving 13 bases between them. This CDR3 region has 13 residues. Germline CDR1 and CDR2: MNHNS and SASEGT. CDR3 coding DNA: TGTGCCACCTCACCCGACCTCTCCTACGAGCAGTACTTC. This encodes CATSPDLSYEQYF.

Points on this clone: The sample contains more than one DNA sequence encoding this CDR3. The CDR3 DNA sequence: TGTGCCAGCAGCTTAGGGTTTCAAGAGACCCAGTACTTC. This translates into CASSLGFQETQYF. The chain uses TRBV7-6 and TRBJ2-5; unclear D gene. CDR3 length equals 13 residues. V lost 1 base, J lost 2 bases, and 5 bases lay in between. The germline V gene encodes CDR1 SGHVS and CDR2 FNYEAQ.

The chain links TRBV9 to TRBJ2-7, with TRBD2 identical over 7 bases. V gave up 0 bases and J gave up 5 bases; unmatched junction bases: 11. CDR1 SGDLS and CDR2 YYNGEE come from the germline V gene. The length of the CDR3 is 16 residues. CDR3 sequence (DNA): TGTGCCAGCAGCGTAGCTACTTCGGCGGGAGCCCACGAGCAGTACTTC. Translation: CASSVATSAGAHEQYF.

The V gene is TRBV11-2, the J gene TRBJ2-5; 7 bases align to TRBD2. CDR1 SGHAT and CDR2 FQNNGV come from the germline V gene. The CDR3 sequence is 16 residues long. The trim removed 5 bases at V and 5 bases at J, leaving 14 bases unmatched. This CDR3 reads CASSVAETGGWETQYF. CDR3 bases: TGTGCCAGCAGCGTCGCGGAGACGGGAGGATGGGAGACCCAGTACTTC.

The V call is TRBV28, the J call TRBJ2-7; D remains unclear. The germline gives CDR1 MDHEN, CDR2 SYDVKM. The length of the CDR3 is 14 residues. V lost 4 bases and J lost 0, with 10 bases in between. CDR3 residues: CASSSPLSSYEQYF. The CDR3 DNA is TGTGCCAGCAGTTCCCCCCTCAGCTCCTACGAGCAGTACTTC.

This clone was counted once. The V and J genes are TRBV6-4 and TRBJ1-6; the D gene is possibly TRBD1 (5 bases). The CDR3 loop spans 15 amino acids. The V and J ends lost 5 bases and 5 bases respectively, with 13 bases between them. Germline CDR1 reads MRHNA; CDR2 reads SNTAGT. The DNA of the CDR3 is TGTGCCAGCAGTCTTTCGGGACTAGATAATTCACCCCTCCACTTT. It encodes CASSLSGLDNSPLHF.

This clone showed up just once. This chain connects TRBV13 to TRBJ2-5; maybe TRBD2 (5 bases). Germline V gene lookup returns CDR1 PRHDT and CDR2 FYEKMQ (reference sequence). V shed 5 bases and J shed 5 bases, with 15 bases lying between them. CDR3 size: 14 residues. The CDR3 DNA sequence: TGTGCCAGCAGCAACCGACTTGGCGGGGAGACCCAGTACTTC. Protein sequence: CASSNRLGGETQYF. The whole variable domain, filled in from reference TRBV13 and TRBJ2-5, reads AAGVIQSPRHLIKEKRETATLKCYPIPRHDTVYWYQQGPGQDPQFLISFYEKMQSDKGSIPDRFSAQQFSDYHSELNMSSLELGDSALYFCASSNRLGGETQYFGPGTRLLVL.

The chain recombines TRBV9 with TRBJ2-5, with D perhaps being TRBD1 or TRBD2 (5 bases each). The ends were cut back, 3 bases at V and 0 bases at J, with 9 bases in the middle. Germline V lookup: CDR1 SGDLS, CDR2 YYNGEE. The CDR3 length is 14 residues. The DNA of the CDR3 is TGTGCCAGCAGCGGGGACGGGAACCAAGAGACCCAGTACTTC. It is translated as CASSGDGNQETQYF.

V and J are TRBV6-1 and TRBJ1-5; D not certain. V was clipped by 2 bases and J by 3 bases, with 17 bases between them. The CDR3 spans 17 residues. CDR1 MNHNS and CDR2 SASEGT come from the germline V gene. In DNA, the CDR3 is TGTGCCAGCAGTGAACCGCGAACTCGGGTGACCAATCAGCCCCAGCATTTT. Its protein is CASSEPRTRVTNQPQHF.

The V gene is TRBV27, the J gene TRBJ2-7; possible D gene TRBD2, 5 bases. This CDR3 has 15 amino acids. Germline values: CDR1 MNHEY, CDR2 SMNVEV (reference sequence). V dropped 5 bases and J dropped 3 bases, with 17 bases sitting between them. CDR3 in amino acids: CASSLSRGWIYEQYF. DNA for the CDR3: TGTGCCAGCAGTCTCTCCCGGGGTTGGATCTACGAGCAGTACTTC.

About this clone: Other DNA sequences from this sample encode an identical CDR3 as well. The rearrangement links TRBV4-2 to TRBJ2-2; TRBD1 matches at 7 bases. Germline V gene lookup returns CDR1 LGHNA and CDR2 YNFKEQ. The CDR3 is 16 residues long. V shed 0 bases, J shed 1 base, and the junction held 2 bases outside the gene matches. The CDR3 region is CASSQEAGGNTGELFF. The CDR3 DNA reads as TGTGCCAGCAGCCAAGAGGCAGGGGGGAACACCGGGGAGCTGTTTTTT.

The V gene is TRBV11-2, the J gene TRBJ2-5; 9 nucleotides match TRBD2. The CDR3 loop spans 17 amino acids. The V and J ends lost 0 bases and 4 bases, in that order; junction bases with no gene match: 9. The germline V gene has CDR1 SGHAT and CDR2 FQNNGV. The CDR3 sequence: CASSLELAGRVGETQYF. The CDR3 DNA reads TGTGCCAGCAGCTTAGAGCTAGCGGGACGGGTAGGAGAGACCCAGTACTTC.

This chain joins TRBV19 and TRBJ2-5; D not resolved. V was cut by 4 bases and J by 1 base, with 7 bases left in between. Germline V lookup: CDR1 LNHDA, CDR2 SQIVND (reference sequence). The CDR3 contains 13 residues. CDR3 residues: CASSTNSQETQYF. The CDR3 DNA is TGTGCCAGTAGTACGAATTCCCAAGAGACCCAGTACTTC. The whole variable domain, remainder taken from reference TRBV19 and TRBJ2-5, is DGGITQSPKYLFRKEGQNVTLSCEQNLNHDAMYWYRQDPGQGLRLIYYSQIVNDFQKGDIAEGYSVSREKKESFPLTVTSAQKNPTAFYLCASSTNSQETQYFGPGTRLLVL.

The genes are TRBV30 and TRBJ2-7, with 11 bases that match TRBD2. After removal of 8 bases from V and 7 bases from J, the junction contained 10 bases not matched to a gene. The CDR3 runs 13 residues. Germline V gene lookup returns CDR1 GTSNPN and CDR2 SVGIG (reference sequence). CDR3 region: CAASSGGRSEQYF. The CDR3 DNA sequence: TGTGCCGCCTCTAGCGGGGGGCGAAGTGAGCAGTACTTC. Together with reference TRBV30 and TRBJ2-7, the CDR3 gives the full variable domain: SQTIHQWPATLVQPVGSPLSLECTVEGTSNPNLYWYRQAAGRGLQLLFYSVGIGQISSEVPQNLSASRPQDRQFILSSKKLLLSDSGFYLCAASSGGRSEQYFGPGTRLTVT.

V usage is TRBV29-1 and J usage is TRBJ2-1; 7 nucleotides agree with TRBD2. This CDR3 contains 13 residues. V was clipped by 6 bases and J by 6 bases; unmatched bases: 8. CDR1 and CDR2 from the germline V gene are SQVTM and ANQGSEA. The CDR3 DNA reads as TGCAGCGTGCAATGGGACTACGCCAATGAGCAGTTCTTC. Its protein product is CSVQWDYANEQFF.

The genes are TRBV9 and TRBJ2-7; D is perhaps TRBD2 (6 bases). This CDR3 spans 17 amino acids. V lost 3 bases and J 5 bases, leaving 24 bases between the germline ends. Germline V gives CDR1 SGDLS, CDR2 YYNGEE. The CDR3 DNA reads as TGTGCCAGCAGCGGTACCCCTGGGACTCAGGATCCCCACGAGCAGTACTTC. Translation: CASSGTPGTQDPHEQYF.

The rearrangement uses TRBV28 and TRBJ1-2; D gene uncertain. Germline CDR1 is MDHEN and CDR2 is SYDVKM. There are 17 residues in the CDR3. The V and J ends lost 6 bases and 0 bases respectively, with 20 bases between them. Here the CDR3 DNA reads TGTGCCAGCAGCTTACGTGTCAGGTATAGGGCTAACTATGGCTACACCTTC. Translation: CASSLRVRYRANYGYTF.

Regarding this clone: This specimen includes other DNA sequences encoding the same CDR3. The V and J genes are TRBV4-3 and TRBJ1-4, with 7 positions matching TRBD1. J gave up 0 bases and V 4 bases, and 5 bases lay outside the gene matches. There are 16 residues in the CDR3. Germline values: CDR1 LGHNA, CDR2 YSLEER. The CDR3 loop is CASSRLTGSTNEKLFF. CDR3 nucleotides: TGCGCCAGCAGCCGACTGACAGGGTCAACTAATGAAAAACTGTTTTTT.

The chain employs TRBV2 and TRBJ2-5; 8 bases map to TRBD1. Germline V lookup: CDR1 SNHLY, CDR2 FYNNEI. The junction had 4 bases not matched to a gene; V was cut back by 3 bases and J by 4 bases. This CDR3 region has 14 residues. The CDR3 DNA sequence: TGTGCCAGCAGTGACCAGGGGGCTTTAGAGACCCAGTACTTC. As protein: CASSDQGALETQYF.